The present TCR beta chain was sequenced within a study of cytomegalovirus exposure and HLA in healthy donors. Study as a whole: There were roughly 120 million unique TCR beta sequences, drawn from approximately 180 million T cells, in an earlier analysis.

Germline assignment: CDR1 MDHEN and CDR2 SYDVKM. The CDR3 extends over 12 amino acids. V was pared by 8 bases and J by 7 bases, with 14 bases between. PCR involved 60 Vbeta and 13 Jbeta primers. The repertoire was sequenced with immunoSEQ multiplex PCR; TCRdb's copy has only in-frame clones and lacks some. The sample has around 75,000 clones; the top ten hold roughly 1.5%. The sequencing sample was made of PBMCs. The clonotype comes from a woman aged 55-69 years in good health and CMV-seronegative. The chain carries TRBV28 and TRBJ1-2; possibly TRBD1 for D (6 bases). CDR3 in amino acids: CASLQGSLGYTF. DNA for the CDR3: TGTGCCAGCCTACAGGGATCCCTTGGCTACACCTTC.